This TCR beta chain derives from a study of T cell responses to AZD1222 COVID-19 vaccine. Study context: Second-dose intervals of approximately 4 or approximately 12 weeks were pooled.

The CDR3 loop spans 11 amino acids. Trimming cost V 8 bases and J 10 bases, with 9 bases left between them. Per germline, CDR1 LNHDA and CDR2 SQIVND (reference sequence). Data came from immunoSEQ multiplex PCR; TCRdb stores just in-frame clones and leaves some out. The sample includes 90,000 to 110,000 clones, 75% to 90% of them seen just once. This chain joins TRBV19 and TRBJ1-6; D remains ambiguous. The clonotype originates from an adult in good health. The sample in question was peripheral blood, obtained on day 0 of AZD1222 vaccination. The CDR3 bases are TGTGCCAGTTCAAGTAACTCACCCCTCCACTTT. Translated: CASSSNSPLHF.